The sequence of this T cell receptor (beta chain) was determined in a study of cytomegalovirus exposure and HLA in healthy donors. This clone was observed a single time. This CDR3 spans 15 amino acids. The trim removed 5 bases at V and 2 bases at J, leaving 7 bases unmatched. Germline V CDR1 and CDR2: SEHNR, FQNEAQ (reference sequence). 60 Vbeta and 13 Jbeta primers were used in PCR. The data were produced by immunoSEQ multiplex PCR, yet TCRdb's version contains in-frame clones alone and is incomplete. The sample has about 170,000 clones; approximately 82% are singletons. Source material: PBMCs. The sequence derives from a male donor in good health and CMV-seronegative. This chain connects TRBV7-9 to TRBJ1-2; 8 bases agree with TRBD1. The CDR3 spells CASSPIRTGNYGYTF. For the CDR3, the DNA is TGTGCCAGCAGCCCGATAAGGACAGGGAACTATGGCTACACCTTC.